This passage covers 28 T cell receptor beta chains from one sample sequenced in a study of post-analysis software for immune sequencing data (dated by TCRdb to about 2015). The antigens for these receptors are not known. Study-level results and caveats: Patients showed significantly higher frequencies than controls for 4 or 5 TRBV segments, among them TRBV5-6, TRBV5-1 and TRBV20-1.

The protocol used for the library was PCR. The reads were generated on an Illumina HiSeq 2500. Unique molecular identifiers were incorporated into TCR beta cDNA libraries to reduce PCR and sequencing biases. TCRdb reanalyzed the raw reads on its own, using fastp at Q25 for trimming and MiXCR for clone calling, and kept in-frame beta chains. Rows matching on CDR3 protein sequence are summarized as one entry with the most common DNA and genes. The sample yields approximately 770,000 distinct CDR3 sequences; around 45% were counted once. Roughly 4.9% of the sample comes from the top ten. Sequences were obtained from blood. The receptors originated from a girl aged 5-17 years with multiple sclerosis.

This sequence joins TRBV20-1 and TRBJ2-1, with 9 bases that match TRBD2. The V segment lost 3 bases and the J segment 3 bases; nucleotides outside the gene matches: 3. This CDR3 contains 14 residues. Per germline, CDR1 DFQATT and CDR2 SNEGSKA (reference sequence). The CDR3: CSARTSGNYNEQFF. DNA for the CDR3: TGCAGTGCTAGGACTAGCGGAAACTACAATGAGCAGTTCTTC.

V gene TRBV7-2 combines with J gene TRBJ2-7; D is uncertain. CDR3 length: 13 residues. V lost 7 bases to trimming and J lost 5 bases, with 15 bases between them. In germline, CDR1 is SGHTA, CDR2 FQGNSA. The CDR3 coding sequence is TGTGCCAGCACCCCCAGTAACTCGAACGAGCAGTACTTC. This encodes CASTPSNSNEQYF. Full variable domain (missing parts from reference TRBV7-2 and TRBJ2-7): GAGVSQSPSNKVTEKGKDVELRCDPISGHTALYWYRQSLGQGLEFLIYFQGNSAPDKSGLPSDRFSAERTGGSVSTLTIQRTQQEDSAVYLCASTPSNSNEQYFGPGTRLTVT.

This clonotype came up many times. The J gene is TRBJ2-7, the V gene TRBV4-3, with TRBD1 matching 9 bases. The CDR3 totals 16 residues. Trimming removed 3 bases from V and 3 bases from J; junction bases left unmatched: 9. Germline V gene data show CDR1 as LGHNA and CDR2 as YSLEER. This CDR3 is CASSHSGTGSVYEQYF. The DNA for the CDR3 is TGCGCCAGCAGCCACTCCGGGACAGGGTCCGTCTACGAGCAGTACTTC.

CDR3 bases: TGTGCCAGCAGGCCCGACAGCTCCCCCGGTAGCGGTCAGTTCTTC. It translates to CASRPDSSPGSGQFF. The V gene is TRBV6-5, the J gene TRBJ2-1; D might be TRBD2 (6 bases). CDR1 and CDR2 (germline): MNHEY, SVGAGI. V dropped 6 bases and J dropped 13 bases, with 25 bases sitting between them. The CDR3 has 15 amino acids.

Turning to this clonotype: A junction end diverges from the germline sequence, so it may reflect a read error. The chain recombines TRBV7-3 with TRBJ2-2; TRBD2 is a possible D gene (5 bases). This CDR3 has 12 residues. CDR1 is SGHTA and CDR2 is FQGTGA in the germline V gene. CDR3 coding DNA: TGTGCCAGCAGCGAGCAAACCGGGGAGCGGTTTTTT. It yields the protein CASSEQTGERFF. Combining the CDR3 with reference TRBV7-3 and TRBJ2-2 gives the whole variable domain GAGVSQTPSNKVTEKGKYVELRCDPISGHTALYWYRQSLGQGPEFLIYFQGTGAADDSGLPNDRFFAVRPEGSVSTLKIQRTERGDSAVYLCASSEQTGERFFGEGSRLTVL.

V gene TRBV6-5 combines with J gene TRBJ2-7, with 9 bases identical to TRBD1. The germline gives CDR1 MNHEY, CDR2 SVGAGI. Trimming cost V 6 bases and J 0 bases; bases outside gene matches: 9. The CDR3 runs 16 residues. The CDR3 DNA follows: TGTGCCAGCAGGGCAGACAGGGGGGGTATCTCCTACGAGCAGTACTTC. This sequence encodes CASRADRGGISYEQYF.

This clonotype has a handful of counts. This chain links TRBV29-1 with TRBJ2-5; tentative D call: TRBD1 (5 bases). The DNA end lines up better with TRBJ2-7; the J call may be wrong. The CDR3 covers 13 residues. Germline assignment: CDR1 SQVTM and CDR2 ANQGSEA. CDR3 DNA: TGCAGCGTTGAATTAGGCAGGGACTACGAGCAGTACTTC. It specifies CSVELGRDYEQYF.

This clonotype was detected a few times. The CDR3 here is CASSGLAGETQYF. The CDR3 coding sequence is TGTGCCAGCAGTGGACTAGCGGGAGAGACCCAGTACTTC. V gene TRBV12-3 or TRBV12-4 combines with J gene TRBJ2-5; TRBD2 matches at 11 bases. The V and J ends lost 5 bases and 4 bases, in that order; junction bases with no gene match: 0. The CDR3 covers 13 residues.

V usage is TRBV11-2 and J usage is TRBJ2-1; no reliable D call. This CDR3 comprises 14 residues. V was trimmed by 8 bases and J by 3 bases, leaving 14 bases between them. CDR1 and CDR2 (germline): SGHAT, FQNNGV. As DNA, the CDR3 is TGTGCCAGCGCGTCCATGCGGAGCTACAATGAGCAGTTCTTC. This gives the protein CASASMRSYNEQFF.

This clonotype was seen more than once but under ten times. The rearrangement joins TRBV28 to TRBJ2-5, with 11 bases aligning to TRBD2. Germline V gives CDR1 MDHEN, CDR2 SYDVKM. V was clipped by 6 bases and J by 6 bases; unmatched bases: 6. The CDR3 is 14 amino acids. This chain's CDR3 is CASSPSTSGKTQYF. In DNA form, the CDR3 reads TGTGCCAGCAGCCCCTCGACTAGCGGGAAGACCCAGTACTTC.

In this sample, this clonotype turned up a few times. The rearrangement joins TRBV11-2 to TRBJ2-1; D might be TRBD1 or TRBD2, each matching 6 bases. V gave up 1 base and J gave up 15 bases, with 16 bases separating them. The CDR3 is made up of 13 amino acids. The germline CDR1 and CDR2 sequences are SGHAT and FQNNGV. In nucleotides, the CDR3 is TGTGCCAGCAGCTTAGGGGGGGCGGGACACAGGTTCTTC. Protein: CASSLGGAGHRFF.

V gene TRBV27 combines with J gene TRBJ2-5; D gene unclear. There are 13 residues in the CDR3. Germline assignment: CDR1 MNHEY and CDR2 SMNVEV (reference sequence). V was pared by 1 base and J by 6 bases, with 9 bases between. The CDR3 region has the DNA TGTGCCAGCAGTTTATTCGGGCAGCAGACCCAGTACTTC. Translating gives CASSLFGQQTQYF.

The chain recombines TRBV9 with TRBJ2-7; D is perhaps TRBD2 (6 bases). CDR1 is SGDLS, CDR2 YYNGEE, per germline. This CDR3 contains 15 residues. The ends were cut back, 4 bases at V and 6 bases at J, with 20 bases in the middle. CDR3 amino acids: CASSPKGGRSGEQYF. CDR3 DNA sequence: TGTGCCAGCAGCCCAAAAGGAGGGCGGAGTGGCGAGCAGTACTTC.

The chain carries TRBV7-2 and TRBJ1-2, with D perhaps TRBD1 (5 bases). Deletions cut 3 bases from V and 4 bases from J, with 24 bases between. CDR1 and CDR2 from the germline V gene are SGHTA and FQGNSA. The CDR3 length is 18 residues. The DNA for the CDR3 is TGTGCCAGCAGCTTCGGGGCGGAGGGCCCCAGGATTCGCTATGGCTACACCTTC. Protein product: CASSFGAEGPRIRYGYTF.

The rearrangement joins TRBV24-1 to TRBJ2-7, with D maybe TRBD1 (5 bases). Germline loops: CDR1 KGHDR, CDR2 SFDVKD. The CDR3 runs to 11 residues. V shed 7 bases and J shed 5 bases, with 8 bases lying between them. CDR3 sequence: CATRVGDEQYF. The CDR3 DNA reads TGTGCCACCAGGGTAGGGGACGAGCAGTACTTC.

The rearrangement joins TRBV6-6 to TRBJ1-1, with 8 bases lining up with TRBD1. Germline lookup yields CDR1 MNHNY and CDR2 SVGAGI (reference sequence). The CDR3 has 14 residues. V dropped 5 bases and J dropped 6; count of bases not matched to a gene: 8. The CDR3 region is CASSPGQAGAEAFF. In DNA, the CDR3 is TGTGCCAGCAGTCCGGGACAGGCAGGCGCTGAAGCTTTCTTT.

The CDR3 sequence is CASSLPPGGSYEQYF. The CDR3 nucleotides are TGTGCCAGCAGCTTACCCCCAGGGGGCTCCTACGAGCAGTACTTC. This chain links TRBV7-9 with TRBJ2-7; TRBD1 matches 7 bases. V lost 2 bases, J lost 0 bases, and 4 bases stayed unmatched. CDR1 SEHNR and CDR2 FQNEAQ come from the germline V gene (reference sequence). The CDR3 extends over 15 amino acids.

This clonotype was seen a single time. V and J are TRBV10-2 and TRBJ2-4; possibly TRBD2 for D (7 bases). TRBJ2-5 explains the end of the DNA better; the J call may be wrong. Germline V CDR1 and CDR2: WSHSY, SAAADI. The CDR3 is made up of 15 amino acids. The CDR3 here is CASSDIGGVSKTQYF. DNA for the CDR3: TGCGCCAGCAGTGACATAGGGGGGGTTTCCAAGACCCAGTACTTC.

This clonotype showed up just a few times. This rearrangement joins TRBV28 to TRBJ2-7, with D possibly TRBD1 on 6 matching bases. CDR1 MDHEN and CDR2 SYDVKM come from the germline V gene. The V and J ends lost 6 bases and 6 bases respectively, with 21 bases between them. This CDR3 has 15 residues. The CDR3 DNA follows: TGTGCCAGCAGCATAAACAGGGAGACCACTGGCGAGCAGTACTTC. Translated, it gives CASSINRETTGEQYF.

The CDR3 DNA follows: TGCGCCAGCAGCAAGGGACTAGCGGGTAGCAACACAGATACGCAGTATTTT. It is translated as CASSKGLAGSNTDTQYF. The chain links TRBV5-1 to TRBJ2-3; TRBD2 aligns across 12 bases. The CDR3 runs 17 residues. Germline-derived CDR1 and CDR2 are SGHRS and YFSETQ. V gave up 4 bases and J gave up 2 bases; unmatched junction bases: 8.

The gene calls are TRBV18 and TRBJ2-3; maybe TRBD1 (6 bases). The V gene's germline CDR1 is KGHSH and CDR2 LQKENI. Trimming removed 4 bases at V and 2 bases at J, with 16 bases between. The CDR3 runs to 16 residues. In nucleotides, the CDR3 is TGTGCCAGCTCACTGACGGACAGCCAGTCCACAGATACGCAGTATTTT. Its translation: CASSLTDSQSTDTQYF.

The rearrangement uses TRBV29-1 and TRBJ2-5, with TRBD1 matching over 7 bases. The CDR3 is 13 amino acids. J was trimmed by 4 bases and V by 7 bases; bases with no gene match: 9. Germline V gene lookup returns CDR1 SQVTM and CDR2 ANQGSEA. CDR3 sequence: CSESTGLGETQYF. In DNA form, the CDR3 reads TGCAGCGAATCGACAGGGCTAGGAGAGACCCAGTACTTC.

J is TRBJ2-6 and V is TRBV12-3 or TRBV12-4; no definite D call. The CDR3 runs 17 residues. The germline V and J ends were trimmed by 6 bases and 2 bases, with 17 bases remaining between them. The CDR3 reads CASSPWEQRAGANVLTF. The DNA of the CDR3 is TGTGCCAGCAGCCCCTGGGAACAAAGGGCTGGGGCCAACGTCCTGACTTTC.

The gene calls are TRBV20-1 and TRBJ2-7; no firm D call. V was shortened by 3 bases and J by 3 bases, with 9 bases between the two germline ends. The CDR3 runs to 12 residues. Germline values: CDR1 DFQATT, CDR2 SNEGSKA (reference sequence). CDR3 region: CSARVGVYEQYF. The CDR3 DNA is TGCAGTGCTAGGGTAGGAGTCTACGAGCAGTACTTC.

CDR3 in DNA: TGTGCCAGCAAGCGACTAGCGGAGGCACACAATGAGCAGTTCTTC. Translating it yields CASKRLAEAHNEQFF. This chain uses TRBV12-3 or TRBV12-4 with TRBJ2-1; TRBD2 matches at 9 bases. V lost 7 bases to trimming and J lost 5 bases; unmatched junction nucleotides: 9. The CDR3 is 15 residues long.

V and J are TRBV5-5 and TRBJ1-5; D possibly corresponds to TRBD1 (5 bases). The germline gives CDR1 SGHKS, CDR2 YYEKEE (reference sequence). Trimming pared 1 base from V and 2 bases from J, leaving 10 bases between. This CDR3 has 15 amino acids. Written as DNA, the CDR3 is TGTGCCAGCAGCTTGTTCTCGGGGGGCAATCAGCCCCAGCATTTT. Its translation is CASSLFSGGNQPQHF.

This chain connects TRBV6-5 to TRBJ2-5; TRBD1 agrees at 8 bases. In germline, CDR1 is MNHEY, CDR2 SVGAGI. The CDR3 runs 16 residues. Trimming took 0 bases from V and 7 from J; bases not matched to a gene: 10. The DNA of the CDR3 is TGTGCCAGCAGTTACTCCGGACAGGGCCCTCGGGGGACCCAGTACTTC. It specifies CASSYSGQGPRGTQYF.

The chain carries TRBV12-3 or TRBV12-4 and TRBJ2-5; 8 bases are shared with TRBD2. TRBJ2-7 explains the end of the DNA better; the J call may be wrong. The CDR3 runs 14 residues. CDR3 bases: TGTGCCAGCAGTTTATTGGGACTAGTGAGCGAGCAGTACTTC. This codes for CASSLLGLVSEQYF.